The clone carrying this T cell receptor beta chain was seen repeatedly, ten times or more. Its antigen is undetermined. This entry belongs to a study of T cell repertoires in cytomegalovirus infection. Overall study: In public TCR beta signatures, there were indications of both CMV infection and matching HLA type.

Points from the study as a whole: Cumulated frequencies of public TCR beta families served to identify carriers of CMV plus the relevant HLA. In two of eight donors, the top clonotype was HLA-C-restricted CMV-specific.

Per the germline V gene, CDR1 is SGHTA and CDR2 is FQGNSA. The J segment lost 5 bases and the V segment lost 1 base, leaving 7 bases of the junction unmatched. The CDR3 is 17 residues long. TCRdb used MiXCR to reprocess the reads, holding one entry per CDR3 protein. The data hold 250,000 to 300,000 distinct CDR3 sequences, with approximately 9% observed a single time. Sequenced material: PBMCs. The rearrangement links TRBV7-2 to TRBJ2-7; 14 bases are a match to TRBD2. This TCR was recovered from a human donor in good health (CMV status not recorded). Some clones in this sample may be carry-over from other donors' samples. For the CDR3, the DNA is TGTGCCAGCAGCTTAGGGGGGACTAGCGGGAGATTCGACGAGCAGTACTTC. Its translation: CASSLGGTSGRFDEQYF. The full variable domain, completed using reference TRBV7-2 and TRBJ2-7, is GAGVSQSPSNKVTEKGKDVELRCDPISGHTALYWYRQSLGQGLEFLIYFQGNSAPDKSGLPSDRFSAERTGGSVSTLTIQRTQQEDSAVYLCASSLGGTSGRFDEQYFGPGTRLTVT.